The next 15 T cell receptor beta chains were all read from a single sample in a study of vaccination and CD4 T cells after COVID-19. These receptors lack a known antigen. The Oncomine TCR Beta short-read assay generated sequence data from the DNA of cultured CD4+ T cells. MiXCR, applied by TCRdb to the PCR reads, yields one record per CDR3 protein. Of nearly 25,000 distinct CDR3 sequences in the sample, about 60% were seen once. Noted treatment: roughly nine-day PBMC culture with coronavirus spike peptide pools or control peptides (ViraFEST assay). Sequencing was done on a sample of CD4+ T cells from blood, cultured in vitro. The receptor source for this set is a human donor who had recovered from COVID-19.

This chain joins TRBV11-2 and TRBJ1-1; perhaps TRBD1 as D (5 bases). Trimming removed 4 bases at V and 5 bases at J, with 20 bases between. Looked up from germline, CDR1 is SGHAT and CDR2 is FQNNGV. The CDR3 extends over 16 amino acids. CDR3 amino acids: CASSSRVGERGTEAFF. Here the CDR3 DNA reads TGTGCCAGCAGCTCCCGAGTCGGGGAACGGGGGACTGAAGCTTTCTTT.

The chain links TRBV7-8 to TRBJ1-1; 12 bases are a match to TRBD1. CDR3 size: 16 residues. V shed 5 bases, J shed 5 bases, and the junction held 9 bases outside the gene matches. Per germline, CDR1 SGHVS and CDR2 FQNEAQ. The CDR3 reads CASSIGTGGVGTEAFF. As DNA, the CDR3 is TGTGCCAGCAGCATCGGGACAGGGGGCGTAGGGACTGAAGCTTTCTTT.

CDR3 residues: CASSLAGSGGKVGITEAFF. CDR3 bases: TGCGCCAGCAGCTTGGCCGGGTCGGGAGGGAAGGTAGGAATAACTGAAGCTTTCTTT. The rearrangement uses TRBV5-1 and TRBJ1-1; D ambiguous. CDR3 length equals 19 residues. The V gene's germline CDR1 is SGHRS and CDR2 YFSETQ. V was shortened by 0 bases and J by 5 bases, with 26 bases between the two germline ends. Filled out from reference TRBV5-1 and TRBJ1-1, the complete variable domain reads KAGVTQTPRYLIKTRGQQVTLSCSPISGHRSVSWYQQTPGQGLQFLFEYFSETQRNKGNFPGRFSGRQFSNSRSEMNVSTLELGDSALYLCASSLAGSGGKVGITEAFFGQGTRLTVV.

This chain joins TRBV7-2 and TRBJ2-7, with D uncertain. This CDR3 comprises 14 residues. Germline V gene sequence: CDR1 SGHTA, CDR2 FQGNSA. V was trimmed by 7 bases and J by 6 bases, leaving 19 bases between them. The CDR3 reads CASTLGLGSSEQYF. The CDR3 region has the DNA TGTGCCAGCACCTTGGGCCTGGGTAGCTCCGAGCAGTACTTC.

Here the CDR3 reads CSALGLAGNQETQYF. In DNA form, the CDR3 reads TGCAGTGCTTTAGGACTAGCGGGGAACCAAGAGACCCAGTACTTC. The rearrangement uses TRBV20-1 and TRBJ2-5; TRBD2 matches at 12 bases. Losses at the gene ends were 5 bases for V and 0 bases for J; bases not matched to a gene: 4. The CDR3 extends over 15 amino acids. Germline V gene lookup returns CDR1 DFQATT and CDR2 SNEGSKA (reference sequence).

The chain carries TRBV7-2 and TRBJ2-2; tentatively, D is TRBD2 (5 bases). Trimming left V 10 bases short and J 4 bases short, with 13 bases between. The CDR3 loop spans 13 amino acids. Germline V gene lookup returns CDR1 SGHTA and CDR2 FQGNSA. This chain's CDR3 is CATPPRGTGELFF. CDR3 sequence (DNA): TGTGCCACCCCCCCCCGGGGCACCGGGGAGCTGTTTTTT.

CDR3 amino acids: CASSPRQGNRSPLHF. CDR3 nucleotides: TGTGCCAGCAGTCCCCGACAGGGGAACCGATCACCCCTCCACTTT. J is TRBJ1-6 and V is TRBV27, with 8 bases lining up with TRBD1. This CDR3 is built from 15 residues. Germline V lookup: CDR1 MNHEY, CDR2 SMNVEV (reference sequence). The J segment lost 10 bases and the V segment lost 5 bases, leaving 10 bases of the junction unmatched.

This clonotype has more than one count but fewer than ten. This chain links TRBV7-6 with TRBJ1-6; D is unclear. Per the germline V gene, CDR1 is SGHVS and CDR2 is FNYEAQ. V lost 5 bases and J 8 bases, leaving 16 bases between the germline ends. The CDR3 has 15 residues. The CDR3 sequence is CASSPRPGDYSPLHF. CDR3 sequence (DNA): TGTGCCAGCAGCCCAAGGCCGGGAGACTATTCACCCCTCCACTTT.

This clonotype has a handful of counts. The chain links TRBV6-5 to TRBJ2-3, with 8 bases aligning to TRBD1. CDR1 is MNHEY and CDR2 is SVGAGI in the germline V gene. The CDR3 totals 16 residues. J gave up 2 bases and V 1 base, and 5 bases lay outside the gene matches. The CDR3 sequence: CASSYYGDRPTDTQYF. CDR3 in DNA: TGTGCCAGCAGTTACTATGGGGACAGGCCCACAGATACGCAGTATTTT.

The CDR3 reads CSAQRGQHSGNTIYF. DNA of the CDR3: TGCAGTGCCCAACGAGGGCAACACTCTGGAAACACCATATATTTT. The chain joins TRBV20-1 to TRBJ1-3, with D hard to call. Germline V gives CDR1 DFQATT, CDR2 SNEGSKA (reference sequence). The germline V and J ends were trimmed by 6 bases and 0 bases, with 15 bases remaining between them. The CDR3 consists of 15 residues.

The chain has TRBV5-4 and TRBJ1-5, with TRBD1 matching over 8 bases. The CDR3 consists of 17 residues. From germline, CDR1 is SGHNT and CDR2 YYREEE (reference sequence). Trimming took 4 bases from V and 9 from J; bases not matched to a gene: 18. The CDR3 nucleotides are TGTGCCAGCAGCCAACTCTTATACGGACAGGGTATAGGGCCCCAGCATTTT. Translation gives CASSQLLYGQGIGPQHF.

The chain employs TRBV19 and TRBJ1-5; possible D gene TRBD1, 6 bases. CDR1 is LNHDA and CDR2 is SQIVND in the germline V gene (reference sequence). The CDR3 spans 15 residues. The V gene lost 5 bases and the J gene lost 0 bases, with 11 bases spanning the gap. The CDR3 coding sequence is TGTGCCAGTAGTTACGGGGGCTATAGCAATCAGCCCCAGCATTTT. This sequence encodes CASSYGGYSNQPQHF.

DNA for the CDR3: TGTGCCAGCAGTTCCGCCTCGAACTACGAGCAGTACTTC. This sequence encodes CASSSASNYEQYF. This chain joins TRBV7-2 and TRBJ2-7; D unresolved. The V gene lost 6 bases and the J gene lost 3 bases, with 12 bases spanning the gap. This CDR3 region has 13 residues. The V gene's germline CDR1 is SGHTA and CDR2 FQGNSA.

The chain recombines TRBV7-2 with TRBJ2-7, with 8 bases lining up with TRBD1. The germline V gene encodes CDR1 SGHTA and CDR2 FQGNSA. J lost 0 bases, V lost 5 bases, and 9 bases had no gene match. CDR3 size: 16 residues. CDR3 protein: CASSLRRQGSSYEQYF. CDR3 DNA sequence: TGTGCCAGCAGCCTCCGAAGACAGGGGAGCTCCTACGAGCAGTACTTC.

The gene calls are TRBV28 and TRBJ2-1; 7 positions match TRBD2. The junction had 6 bases not matched to a gene; V was cut back by 4 bases and J by 6 bases. The CDR3 is made up of 14 amino acids. In germline, CDR1 is MDHEN, CDR2 SYDVKM. CDR3 DNA: TGTGCCAGCAGTTCATCGGGAGGAACCAATGAGCAGTTCTTC. It translates to CASSSSGGTNEQFF.